Below, 12 T cell receptor beta chains from the same sample are listed, as sequenced in a study of blood T cell repertoires in COVID-19 (dated by TCRdb to the early 2020s). The library was obtained by the immunoSEQ multiplex PCR assay. As stored in TCRdb, this immuneACCESS dataset retains in-frame rearrangements with V and J assigned. A fraction of the clones does not appear; measured against another copy, unresolved V genes explain less than half of the discrepancy, and the remainder lacks a known reason. The sample table records under 70,000 clones; roughly 80% of these occur just once. Jointly, the top ten make up over 20% of the sample. The material sequenced was peripheral blood. The receptors here all came from a woman older than 75 with active or convalescent COVID-19.

This chain uses TRBV27 with TRBJ2-7, with 8 bases lining up with TRBD1. Per the germline V gene, CDR1 is MNHEY and CDR2 is SMNVEV (reference sequence). CDR3 size: 15 residues. With 2 bases clipped from V and 4 bases from J, the junction kept 7 bases outside the gene matches. CDR3 DNA: TGTGCCAGCAGTTTAGACCCAGGGGGCCTTTACGAGCAGTACTTC. Its protein is CASSLDPGGLYEQYF.

The chain employs TRBV2 and TRBJ2-5; 7 bases are shared with TRBD1. V gave up 1 base and J gave up 4 bases; unmatched junction bases: 6. The CDR3 sequence is 15 residues long. Germline V gene data show CDR1 as SNHLY and CDR2 as FYNNEI. CDR3 loop: CASSEDLTGRETQYF. For the CDR3, the DNA is TGTGCCAGCAGTGAAGATTTGACAGGGCGAGAGACCCAGTACTTC.

This clone appeared a few times. V usage is TRBV10-1 and J usage is TRBJ1-2, with unresolved D. Germline CDR1 WNHNN, CDR2 SYGVQD (reference sequence). This CDR3 contains 14 residues. V gave up 2 bases and J gave up 4 bases, with 11 bases separating them. Here the CDR3 DNA reads TGCGCCAGCAGTGAGGGAGTAGAGGGCTATGGCTACACCTTC. It encodes CASSEGVEGYGYTF.

This chain uses TRBV25-1 with TRBJ2-5, with 13 bases fitting TRBD2. The CDR3 is 17 amino acids. From germline, CDR1 is MGHDK and CDR2 SYGVNS. V dropped 3 bases and J dropped 5; count of bases not matched to a gene: 9. The CDR3 nucleotides read TGTGCCAGCAGTGAGACTAGCGGGGGGACTCGGTGGGAGACCCAGTACTTC. Its protein is CASSETSGGTRWETQYF.

In its sample, this clone was seen once. The chain links TRBV3-1 (or the pseudogene TRBV3-2) to TRBJ1-2; D gene uncertain. Between the trimmed V and J ends, which lost 1 base and 2 bases, there was a span of 14 bases. This CDR3 has 16 residues. Germline CDR1 LGHDT, CDR2 YNNKEL (reference sequence). The CDR3 loop is CASSQVVGYTNYGYTF. The CDR3 DNA sequence: TGTGCCAGCAGCCAAGTGGTTGGTTACACAAACTATGGCTACACCTTC.

This chain uses TRBV7-8 with TRBJ1-4; 8 bases are a match to TRBD1. The CDR3 contains 14 residues. V was pared by 4 bases and J by 8 bases, with 6 bases of the junction left unmatched. Per germline, CDR1 SGHVS and CDR2 FQNEAQ. The CDR3 coding sequence is TGTGCCAGCAGCTCCGGACAGGGAGAAGAAAAACTGTTTTTT. Translating gives CASSSGQGEEKLFF.

V is TRBV25-1 and J is TRBJ1-2, with D unresolved. Germline V gene data show CDR1 as MGHDK and CDR2 as SYGVNS. This CDR3 is built from 14 residues. V shed 2 bases and J shed 6 bases, with 13 bases lying between them. The chain's CDR3 is CASSERTSEDGYTF. CDR3 coding DNA: TGTGCCAGCAGTGAACGAACCTCAGAGGATGGCTACACCTTC.

This clone was detected a few times. The rearrangement joins TRBV13 to TRBJ1-1; TRBD1 aligns across 8 bases. V trimming: 5 bases; J trimming: 7 bases; junction bases outside the gene matches: 6. The length of the CDR3 is 13 residues. Germline CDR1 reads PRHDT; CDR2 reads FYEKMQ (reference sequence). The CDR3 spells CASSLGTGYEAFF. CDR3 sequence (DNA): TGTGCCAGCAGCCTCGGGACAGGCTATGAAGCTTTCTTT.

The rearrangement joins TRBV7-6 to TRBJ1-1; D is unclear. This CDR3 has 15 residues. Germline V gene lookup returns CDR1 SGHVS and CDR2 FNYEAQ. The ends were cut back, 5 bases at V and 5 bases at J, with 18 bases in the middle. The CDR3 region is CASSEIPERKTEAFF. For the CDR3, the DNA is TGTGCCAGCAGCGAAATTCCGGAGAGAAAGACTGAAGCTTTCTTT.

In this sample, this clone turned up once. This sequence joins TRBV6-5 and TRBJ1-2; TRBD1 agrees at 9 bases. Germline loops: CDR1 MNHEY, CDR2 SVGAGI. This CDR3 region has 13 residues. V trimming: 6 bases; J trimming: 6 bases; junction bases outside the gene matches: 5. The DNA for the CDR3 is TGTGCCAGCAGACGCGGACAGGGGAATGGCTACACCTTC. Its translation is CASRRGQGNGYTF.

The chain has TRBV19 and TRBJ1-4; no clear D. CDR1 is LNHDA, CDR2 SQIVND, per germline (reference sequence). V lost 6 bases to trimming and J lost 13 bases, with 12 bases between them. The CDR3 has 11 amino acids. The CDR3 reads CASSLDRGLFF. The CDR3 DNA sequence: TGTGCCAGTAGCTTAGACCGAGGACTGTTTTTT.

J is TRBJ1-1 and V is TRBV20-1; 10 nucleotides match TRBD1. The CDR3 extends over 13 amino acids. With 4 bases clipped from V and 3 bases from J, the junction kept 2 bases outside the gene matches. The V gene's germline CDR1 is DFQATT and CDR2 SNEGSKA (reference sequence). The CDR3: CSAIDRGHTEAFF. CDR3 in DNA: TGCAGTGCTATTGACAGGGGGCACACTGAAGCTTTCTTT.